Below are 15 T cell receptor beta chains sequenced from a single sample in a study of CD8+ T cells in alopecia areata. On the basis of CD4, CD8alpha, NKG2D, NKG2ACE and other markers, pooled cutaneous lymph node cells were sorted. As the sequencing template, cDNA was produced by extracting RNA and reverse transcribing it. Assay: immunoSEQ multiplex PCR; the TCRdb copy retains only in-frame clones and omits some. The sample is made up of 270,000 or so clones, none counted only once. What was sequenced was CD4+ T cells sorted from a lymph node. All receptors derive from a C3H/HeJ mouse with alopecia areata. This strain has MHC haplotype H2-k.

This clone was detected only a few times. The gene symbols are mouse symbols. CDR3 DNA, as far as it was read: TGTGCTAGCAGTAGAGAGCCCCGGGACAGGGGGCGTCGTGCAGAA. This translates into CASSREPRDRGRRAE. The entire CDR3 sequence reads CASSREPRDRGRRAETLYF. The chain recombines TRBV17 with TRBJ2-3, with 12 bases that match TRBD1. The read stops 4 residues short of the end of the CDR3; the missing end is completed from the germline J gene. The CDR3 is 19 amino acids. Germline CDR1 and CDR2: MNHDT and YYDKIL. Losses at the gene ends were 0 bases for V and 1 base for J; bases not matched to a gene: 8.

Points on this clone: The listed genes are named as in mouse. The CDR3 is cut off 4 residues early in the read; its end comes from the germline J gene. V gene TRBV1 combines with J gene TRBJ2-3; D uncertain. The V end lost 0 bases, the J end lost 0 bases, and 10 bases lay between the germline ends. The CDR3 is 16 residues long. CDR1 NSQYPW and CDR2 LRSPGD come from the germline V gene (reference sequence). CDR3 amino acids: CTCSADPRRSAETLYF. CDR3 DNA, as far as it was read: TGCACCTGCAGTGCAGATCCCAGGAGGAGTGCAGAA.

This clone was picked up a small number of times. The listed genes are named as in mouse. The CDR3 end lies 4 residues beyond the end of the read and is filled in from the germline J gene. The sample carries other DNA sequences with the same CDR3. The chain couples TRBV1 to TRBJ2-7; TRBD2 matches at 10 bases. The CDR3 has 16 amino acids. V was pared by 0 bases and J by 0 bases, with 2 bases of the junction left unmatched. CDR1 and CDR2 (germline): NSQYPW, LRSPGD (reference sequence). The CDR3 region is CTCSADLGGRSYEQYF. The covered CDR3 bases are TGCACCTGCAGTGCAGATCTGGGGGGGCGCTCCTAT.

This clone has just a few counts. Genes and germline come from the mouse. The CDR3 DNA, read in part, is TGTGCCAGCAGCCAAGATGGGGGGGGGAGGGCT. Its protein is CASSQDGGGRA. The whole CDR3 region reads CASSQDGGGRAEQFF. The rearrangement uses TRBV5 and TRBJ2-1, with 8 bases that match TRBD2. The read terminates 4 residues before the CDR3 end, so the remaining end is supplied by the germline J gene. CDR3 length equals 15 residues. Per the germline V gene, CDR1 is LGHNA and CDR2 is YNLKQL (reference sequence).

On this clone: Gene names refer to mouse genes. The observed sequence ends 4 residues before the CDR3 terminus, with the missing tail filled in from the germline J gene. The chain employs TRBV1 and TRBJ1-1; 7 bases line up with TRBD1. This CDR3 has 15 amino acids. Germline CDR1 is NSQYPW and CDR2 is LRSPGD (reference sequence). The CDR3 here is CTCSADVMRGREVFF. The sequenced CDR3 bases are TGCACCTGCAGTGCAGATGTGATGAGGGGGCGA. Supplemented by reference TRBV1 and TRBJ1-1, the full variable domain reads VTLLEQNPRWRLVPRGQAVNLRCILKNSQYPWMSWYQQDLQKQLQWLFTLRSPGDKEVKSLPGADYLATRVTDTELRLQVANMSQGRTLYCTCSADVMRGREVFFGKGTRLTVV.

In regard to this clone: Germline and genes: mouse. The sequence runs out 4 residues before the end of the CDR3; the remainder is reconstructed from the germline J gene. This chain links TRBV19 with TRBJ2-2; D perhaps matches TRBD1 (6 bases). V gave up 1 base and J gave up 3 bases, with 10 bases separating them. There are 15 residues in the CDR3. Per germline, CDR1 FNHDT and CDR2 SITEND (reference sequence). Incomplete CDR3 DNA: TGTGCCAGCAGTATACACAGGGCGGACACCGGG. Its protein product is CASSIHRADTG. The full CDR3 protein reads CASSIHRADTGQLYF.

This clone was observed a few times. Gene names and germline match the mouse. The observed sequence ends 4 residues before the CDR3 terminus, with the missing tail filled in from the germline J gene. J is TRBJ2-5 and V is TRBV13-1; weak D call: TRBD2 (6 bases). Germline V gives CDR1 NSHNY, CDR2 SYGAGN. The CDR3 covers 14 residues. The CDR3 is CASGVPGLEDTQYF. The DNA read from the CDR3 is TGTGCCAGCGGGGTCCCGGGACTTGAAGAC.

With regard to this clone: Gene names refer to mouse genes. With the read ending 4 residues before the CDR3 end, the germline J gene is used to fill in that end. This same CDR3 is encoded by further DNA sequences in the sample. The V and J genes are TRBV5 and TRBJ2-5; 11 bases are a match to TRBD1. This CDR3 has 14 amino acids. The germline gives CDR1 LGHNA, CDR2 YNLKQL (reference sequence). CDR3 bases read: TGTGCCAGCAGCCAGGGACAGGGGGGAGAC. This gives the protein CASSQGQGGD. The CDR3 as a whole reads CASSQGQGGDTQYF.

This clone has more than one count but fewer than ten. The listed genes are named as in mouse. The CDR3 end is not reached by the read, which stops 4 residues before it; the germline J gene fills it in. The chain uses TRBV13-1 and TRBJ2-7; 8 bases line up with TRBD1. This CDR3 spans 13 amino acids. Per the germline V gene, CDR1 is NSHNY and CDR2 is SYGAGN. The covered CDR3 bases are TGTGCCAGCAGTGCCGCGACAGGGGAT. It is translated as CASSAATGD. The entire CDR3 sequence reads CASSAATGDEQYF.

This clone turned up a few times. The genes are named according to mouse. The CDR3 end falls 4 residues outside the read, so it is completed with the germline J gene. This rearrangement joins TRBV13-3 to TRBJ1-2, with D maybe TRBD1 (6 bases). The CDR3 is 13 residues long. V dropped 4 bases and J dropped 4 bases, with 11 bases sitting between them. CDR1 NNHDY and CDR2 SYVADS come from the germline V gene. The CDR3: CASSPTGGSDYTF. The CDR3 bases that were read are TGTGCCAGCAGTCCGACAGGAGGCTCC.

The table lists this clone with a few counts. The gene symbols are mouse symbols. Coverage ceases 4 residues before the CDR3 finishes, and the germline J gene fills in the end. The rearrangement joins TRBV14 to TRBJ1-1; 10 bases agree with TRBD1. Looked up from germline, CDR1 is SGHDT and CDR2 is FRDEAV. The CDR3 runs to 16 residues. V lost 4 bases and J lost 0; bases outside the gene matches: 6. CDR3 protein: CASSAGTGAANTEVFF. The CDR3 DNA, read in part, is TGTGCCAGCAGTGCCGGGACAGGGGCTGCAAACACA.

This clone was detected only a few times. Mouse names are used for the genes. The read ends 4 residues early relative to the CDR3; the germline J gene fills the gap. This chain connects TRBV1 to TRBJ2-1, with D possibly TRBD1 on 5 matching bases. Germline CDR1 NSQYPW, CDR2 LRSPGD (reference sequence). There are 12 residues in the CDR3. The germline V and J ends were trimmed by 5 bases and 4 bases, with 6 bases remaining between them. The CDR3 bases that were read are TGCACCTGCAGTAGGGGATATGCT. It translates to CTCSRGYA. In full, the CDR3 reads CTCSRGYAEQFF.

This clone has more than one count but fewer than ten. Gene labels here are mouse ones. Here the CDR3 reads CTCSAGDRGGTPLYF. CDR3 bases read: TGCACCTGCAGTGCAGGGGACAGGGGAGGGACGCCC. The chain recombines TRBV1 with TRBJ1-6; TRBD1 matches at 10 bases. The CDR3 is cut off 3 residues early in the read; its end comes from the germline J gene. TRBJ1-6 is filed as an ORF, its function uncertain. The V gene end was trimmed by 1 base and the J gene end by 11 bases; junction bases not matched to a gene: 5. The CDR3 runs 15 residues. CDR1 and CDR2 from the germline V gene are NSQYPW and LRSPGD (reference sequence).

As regards this clone: All gene names here are mouse names. The read is 4 residues too short to cover the CDR3 end, so that end is filled in from the germline J gene. The sample contains more than one DNA sequence encoding this CDR3. J is TRBJ2-7 and V is TRBV19, with 7 positions matching TRBD2. This CDR3 is 14 amino acids long. V lost 2 bases and J lost 3; bases outside the gene matches: 5. Germline V lookup: CDR1 FNHDT, CDR2 SITEND (reference sequence). This CDR3 reads CASSIPGGDYEQYF. CDR3 DNA, as far as it was read: TGTGCCAGCAGTATCCCCGGGGGGGACTAT.

This clone was recorded a few times. Gene and germline names: mouse. The read terminates 4 residues ahead of where the CDR3 ends, so the germline J gene completes it. This same CDR3 is encoded by further DNA sequences in the sample. This sequence joins TRBV2 and TRBJ1-2; 7 bases fit TRBD1. J was trimmed by 0 bases and V by 1 base; bases with no gene match: 2. CDR3 length: 15 amino acids. The germline V gene encodes CDR1 LGHNA and CDR2 YSYQKL. The CDR3 DNA, read in part, is TGTGCCAGCAGCCAAGTGGGGACAGCAAACTCC. Translation: CASSQVGTANS. The complete CDR3 sequence is CASSQVGTANSDYTF.